These 13 T cell receptor beta chains came from one sample sequenced in a study of glioma-infiltrating T cells. The iRepertoire nested amplicon-rescue multiplex PCR amplified TCR alpha and beta CDR3s from RNA. Using its own MiXCR run on the multiplex PCR reads, TCRdb lists one record per CDR3 protein. The sample lists roughly 200,000 distinct CDR3 sequences; around 32% were seen once. The sample taken for sequencing was glioma tissue, nonneoplastic brain tissue, or PBMCs (not recorded which). Receptor source: a human donor with low-grade glioma or glioblastoma, undergoing nonglioma brain surgery, or in good health (not recorded which).

This chain links TRBV5-4 with TRBJ2-1; D perhaps matches TRBD2 (6 bases). This CDR3 is built from 15 residues. Per germline, CDR1 SGHNT and CDR2 YYREEE (reference sequence). Trimming stripped 2 bases from V and 9 bases from J, with 18 bases between. CDR3 in amino acids: CASSLLTSPEGEQFF. In DNA, the CDR3 is TGTGCCAGCAGCTTACTGACATCCCCGGAGGGTGAGCAGTTCTTC.

This clonotype was counted ten times or more. The rearrangement links TRBV6-2 or TRBV6-3 to TRBJ2-7, with 7 nucleotides matching TRBD2. The length of the CDR3 is 14 residues. Germline V gene lookup returns CDR1 MNHEY and CDR2 SVGEGT. Trimming removed 8 bases from V and 4 bases from J; junction bases left unmatched: 11. CDR3: CASYYSGAGYEQYF. The CDR3 DNA reads TGTGCCAGCTACTACAGCGGAGCGGGATACGAGCAGTACTTC.

This clonotype was seen ten or more times. V is TRBV24-1 and J is TRBJ2-3, with no clear D. V lost 6 bases, J lost 0 bases, and 3 bases lay in between. Germline V gene sequence: CDR1 KGHDR, CDR2 SFDVKD. This CDR3 has 12 amino acids. CDR3 nucleotide sequence: TGTGCCACCAGTCTGAGCACAGATACGCAGTATTTT. Translating it yields CATSLSTDTQYF.

Points on this clonotype: Because it lacks the conserved phenylalanine or tryptophan at the end, this CDR3 is likely a read error. The rearrangement uses TRBV28 and TRBJ2-5, with unresolved D. From germline, CDR1 is MDHEN and CDR2 SYDVKM. CDR3 length: 14 residues. The CDR3 region has the DNA TGTGCCAGCGGTTCCCGAATCCGCCAAGGGACCCAGTACTTA. It is translated as CASGSRIRQGTQYL.

This clonotype has more than one count but fewer than ten. V and J are TRBV12-5 and TRBJ1-3, with 10 bases aligning to TRBD1. After removal of 8 bases from V and 1 base from J, the junction contained 2 bases not matched to a gene. The CDR3 is made up of 14 amino acids. CDR1 and CDR2 (germline): LGHNT, FRNRAP. The CDR3 protein is CASRQGASGNTIYF. The CDR3 DNA reads TGTGCTAGTAGACAGGGGGCTTCTGGAAACACCATATATTTT.

This clonotype was recorded many times. The chain combines TRBV28 with TRBJ1-5, with D tentatively TRBD1 (5 bases). The CDR3 consists of 10 residues. Trimming took 11 bases from V and 5 from J, leaving 7 bases between them. Germline V lookup: CDR1 MDHEN, CDR2 SYDVKM. In DNA form, the CDR3 reads TGTGCCCAGGGCCATCAGCCCCAGCATTTT. Translated, it gives CAQGHQPQHF.

This clonotype was detected many times. This chain links TRBV7-2 with TRBJ1-6; D perhaps matches TRBD1 (6 bases). The CDR3 extends over 15 amino acids. The germline gives CDR1 SGHTA, CDR2 FQGNSA. V was cut by 4 bases and J by 5 bases, with 12 bases left in between. The CDR3 here is CASSSQGTNNSPLHF. For the CDR3, the DNA is TGTGCCAGCAGCTCACAAGGGACAAATAATTCACCCCTCCACTTT. Full variable domain (rest looked up from reference TRBV7-2 and TRBJ1-6): GAGVSQSPSNKVTEKGKDVELRCDPISGHTALYWYRQSLGQGLEFLIYFQGNSAPDKSGLPSDRFSAERTGGSVSTLTIQRTQQEDSAVYLCASSSQGTNNSPLHFGNGTRLTVT.

Written as DNA, the CDR3 is TGTGCCAGCTTCAGCGGGAGCAGTGTGGAGACCCAGTACTTC. Protein: CASFSGSSVETQYF. V usage is TRBV12-3 or TRBV12-4 and J usage is TRBJ2-5; TRBD2 matches at 8 bases. The length of the CDR3 is 14 residues. With 8 bases clipped from V and 5 bases from J, the junction kept 10 bases outside the gene matches.

V usage is TRBV20-1 and J usage is TRBJ2-3, with 12 bases matching TRBD2. The germline V gene encodes CDR1 DFQATT and CDR2 SNEGSKA (reference sequence). V trimming: 5 bases; J trimming: 5 bases; junction bases outside the gene matches: 14. The CDR3 contains 17 residues. CDR3: CSAAPSTSGRGIDTQYF. The DNA of the CDR3 is TGCAGTGCTGCGCCCTCGACTAGCGGGAGAGGGATAGATACGCAGTATTTT.

This clonotype was seen only a few times. The CDR3 loop reads CAISRTSGMTGELFF. CDR3 in DNA: TGTGCCATCAGCAGGACTAGCGGGATGACCGGGGAGCTGTTTTTT. The chain joins TRBV10-3 to TRBJ2-2; 12 bases line up with TRBD2. After removal of 6 bases from V and 5 bases from J, the junction contained 4 bases not matched to a gene. The CDR3 is made up of 15 amino acids. The germline CDR1 and CDR2 sequences are ENHRY and SYGVKD.

By share, this clonotype ranks as medium-sized. V and J are TRBV27 and TRBJ2-5; TRBD1 matches 8 bases. The J segment lost 4 bases and the V segment lost 4 bases, leaving 5 bases of the junction unmatched. Germline CDR1 is MNHEY and CDR2 is SMNVEV (reference sequence). The CDR3 covers 14 residues. The CDR3, as DNA: TGTGCCAGCAGTTCCACAGGGGGAGGAGAGACCCAGTACTTC. Translating it yields CASSSTGGGETQYF.

The chain carries TRBV18 and TRBJ1-6, with a weak D call TRBD1 (5 bases). Germline V lookup: CDR1 KGHSH, CDR2 LQKENI. This CDR3 has 17 residues. The V end was cut by 2 bases, the J end by 9 bases, with 20 bases between. Here the CDR3 DNA reads TGTGCCAGCTCACCATATCCCGAGCCCATGGGGGGTTCACCCCTCCACTTT. It is translated as CASSPYPEPMGGSPLHF.

This clonotype came up many times. The chain joins TRBV27 to TRBJ2-1; D is uncertain. V was pared by 7 bases and J by 5 bases, with 15 bases between. The CDR3 consists of 14 residues. Looked up from germline, CDR1 is MNHEY and CDR2 is SMNVEV (reference sequence). CDR3 amino acids: CASTPGGSHNEQFF. Written as DNA, the CDR3 is TGTGCCAGCACGCCTGGCGGATCACACAATGAGCAGTTCTTC.